This TCR beta chain was identified in a study of control samples from healthy donors and cancer patients. Measured with immunoSEQ multiplex PCR; TCRdb has only the in-frame clones, and not every one. The sample carries 150,000 to 200,000 clones, around 94% recorded once. The CDR3 sequence is 14 residues long. CDR1 and CDR2 from the germline V gene are SGDLS and YYNGEE. V was trimmed by 0 bases and J by 10 bases, leaving 16 bases between them. This clone was picked up a small number of times. The chain combines TRBV9 with TRBJ1-1, with no clear D. Sequences were obtained from blood. This TCR was sampled from a man in his thirties or forties in good health. The CDR3 nucleotides read TGTGCCAGCAGCGTAGGGGTGGAGAAATCAAGAGCTTTCTTT. Encoded protein: CASSVGVEKSRAFF.